This T cell receptor beta chain emerged from a study of Ad26.COV2.S vaccination and SARS-CoV-2 variants (dated by TCRdb to the early 2020s). Study-level background: Donors in the vaccine arm were drawn from COV1001, a multicentre, randomized, double-blind, placebo-controlled phase I-IIa trial testing Ad26.COV2.S in healthy adults. Ad26.COV2.S was given intramuscularly at 5x10^10 or 1x10^11 viral particles, as a single shot or as two shots 56 days apart. TCRbeta repertoire sequencing served as the tool for gauging how specific and how broad the SARS-CoV-2-reactive T cell receptors were following Ad26.COV2.S vaccination. The TCR-sequenced set comprised around 32 samples: some 20 Ad26.COV2.S vaccine recipients, 5 placebo recipients and 8 SARS-CoV-2 convalescent individuals. Trial participants were randomized into five groups of five, in which low-dose or high-dose Ad26.COV2.S was given once or twice, or placebo was given on both occasions. Throughout the experiments and outcome assessment, investigators stayed blinded to trial group allocation.

What this sample's treatment or condition label stands for: roughly 18 received Ad26.COV2.S at low or high dose, single or two shots; 5 received placebo; per-sample allocation not given. For vaccine and placebo recipients, the sequenced repertoires came from samples collected on day 63 after the first injection. Cohort 1b enrolled around 24 adults aged 18-55 years at a single site in Boston, USA, between 29 July and 7 August 2020. Ad26.COV2.S was a replication-incompetent adenovirus type 26 vector expressing a prefusion-stabilized SARS-CoV-2 spike protein from the original Wuhan strain. TCRbeta CDR3 regions were sequenced with the immunoSEQ Assay. After extraction, genomic DNA underwent amplification by bias-controlled multiplex PCR, followed by high-throughput sequencing. As for the authors' bioinformatics: Collapsing and filtering of sequences were performed to quantify the absolute abundance of each unique TCRbeta CDR3 region. T cell fraction was estimated by normalization of TCRbeta template counts to usable DNA, with usable DNA being measured through amplification of reference genes present in all nucleated cells. Repertoire TCRs were annotated as SARS-CoV-2-specific when V gene, CDR3 amino acid sequence and J gene were exactly matched to a known reactive TCR set. The reference SARS-CoV-2 TCR set came from MIRA and was filtered for enrichment in COVID-19-positive ImmuneCODE repertoires, removing public or cross-reactive TCRs. Using the MIRA antigens, annotated TCRs were further analysed by specific ORF or by position within an ORF. Breadth was defined as the number of annotated unique rearrangements divided by the total number of unique productive rearrangements, and depth was defined as the summed frequency of the annotated unique rearrangements. Two-sided Wilcoxon rank-sum tests were applied when comparing TCR breadth between groups. Not all clones reach the TCRdb copy of this immuneACCESS table, which keeps in-frame sequences only. Checked studies attribute under half of the gap to unresolved V genes and leave the rest unexplained. Clone size and V and J calls were adopted from that table, with D and trimming inferred from the DNA. This sample holds a few hundred thousand clones; around 92% were observed only once. The ten largest account for over 1.5% of the sample.

V lost 3 bases and J lost 2 bases; the stretch between them is 9 bases long. Including the terminal cysteine and phenylalanine, the CDR3 comprises 14 residues. Here the CDR3 DNA is all that survives: 42 bases in frame from base 1. CDR1 SGHTA and CDR2 FQGNSA are derived from the germline V gene. Regarding this clone: The clone's antigen remains unknown. No clone much larger than this one lies a single base away; base qualities are absent.

The investigation overall reported the following: Vaccine and placebo recipients had comparable non-spike TCR breadth, which fits with the vaccine containing only spike. The study lacked the statistical power to compare responses across vaccine doses or regimens. After vaccination, spike-specific CD8+ and CD4+ T cell responses were reported to show substantial breadth. The authors noted that total T cell responses may have been underestimated by the TCR breadth and depth analyses. Compared with placebo recipients, Ad26.COV2.S recipients showed higher spike-specific TCR breadth (P = 0.0014).

This chain is built from TRBV7-2 and TRBJ2-3, with an unclear D gene assignment. Sample: peripheral blood, taken in a trial of Ad26.COV2.S vaccine versus placebo. This receptor was taken from a person between 18 and 65 years old who received the Ad26.COV2.S COVID-19 vaccine or a placebo. The encoded CDR3 is CASSFAPLTDTQYF. The DNA sequence is TGTGCCAGCAGCTTCGCCCCCCTCACAGATACGCAGTATTTT.